The clone carrying this T cell receptor (beta chain) turned up a few times. The source of the sample is a study of cytomegalovirus exposure and HLA in healthy donors. CDR3 length equals 9 residues. PCR employed 60 Vbeta and 13 Jbeta primers. Data came from immunoSEQ multiplex PCR; TCRdb stores just in-frame clones and leaves some out. The data show roughly 120,000 clones, just over 15% seen once. This chain uses TRBV3-2 with TRBJ1-3. TRBV3-2 is a recognized pseudogene. The sample consisted of PBMCs. This TCR was sampled from a woman under 30 in good health and CMV-seronegative. Here the CDR3 reads CAGTDTIYF. CDR3 in DNA: TGTGCCGGCACGGACACCATATATTTT.